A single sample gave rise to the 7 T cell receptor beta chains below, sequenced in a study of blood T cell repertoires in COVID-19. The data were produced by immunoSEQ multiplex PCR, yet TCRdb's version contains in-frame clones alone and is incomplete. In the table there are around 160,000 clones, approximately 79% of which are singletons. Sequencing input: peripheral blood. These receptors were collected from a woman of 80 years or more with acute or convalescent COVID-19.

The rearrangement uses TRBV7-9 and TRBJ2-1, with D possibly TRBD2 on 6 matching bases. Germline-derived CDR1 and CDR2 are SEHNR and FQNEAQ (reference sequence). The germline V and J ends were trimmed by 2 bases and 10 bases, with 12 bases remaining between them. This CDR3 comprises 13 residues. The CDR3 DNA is TGTGCCAGCAGCTTACACGGGGGAGGAGAGCAGTTCTTC. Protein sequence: CASSLHGGGEQFF. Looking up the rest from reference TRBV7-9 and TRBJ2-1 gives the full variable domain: DTGVSQNPRHKITKRGQNVTFRCDPISEHNRLYWYRQTLGQGPEFLTYFQNEAQLEKSRLLSDRFSAERPKGSFSTLEIQRTEQGDSAMYLCASSLHGGGEQFFGPGTRLTVL.

The CDR3 sequence is CASSELSRGVSEAFF. CDR3 nucleotides: TGTGCCAGCAGTGAACTGTCCAGGGGGGTCTCTGAAGCTTTCTTT. V usage is TRBV6-1 and J usage is TRBJ1-1; TRBD1 agrees at 7 bases. Germline V gene data show CDR1 as MNHNS and CDR2 as SASEGT. The CDR3 runs 15 residues. Trimming at V came to 2 bases and at J to 6 bases, leaving 9 bases not matched to a gene.

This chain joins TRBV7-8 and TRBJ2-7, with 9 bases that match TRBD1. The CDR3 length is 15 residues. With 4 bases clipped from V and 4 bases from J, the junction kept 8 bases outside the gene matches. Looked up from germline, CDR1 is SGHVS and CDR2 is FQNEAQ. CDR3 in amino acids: CASSYYRGQEYEQYF. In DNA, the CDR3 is TGTGCCAGCAGCTATTACAGGGGGCAGGAGTACGAGCAGTACTTC.

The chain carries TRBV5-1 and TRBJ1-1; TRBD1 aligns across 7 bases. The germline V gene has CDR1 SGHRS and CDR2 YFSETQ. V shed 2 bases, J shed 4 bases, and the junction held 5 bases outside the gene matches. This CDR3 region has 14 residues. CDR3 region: CASSLTGVGTEAFF. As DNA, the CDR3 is TGCGCCAGCAGCTTAACAGGGGTGGGCACTGAAGCTTTCTTT.

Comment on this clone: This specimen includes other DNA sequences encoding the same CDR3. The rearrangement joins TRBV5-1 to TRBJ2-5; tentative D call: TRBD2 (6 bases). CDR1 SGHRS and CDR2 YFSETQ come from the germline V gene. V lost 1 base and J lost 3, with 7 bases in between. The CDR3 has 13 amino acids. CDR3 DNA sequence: TGCGCCAGCAGCTTGCCGGGGGAAGAGACCCAGTACTTC. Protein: CASSLPGEETQYF.

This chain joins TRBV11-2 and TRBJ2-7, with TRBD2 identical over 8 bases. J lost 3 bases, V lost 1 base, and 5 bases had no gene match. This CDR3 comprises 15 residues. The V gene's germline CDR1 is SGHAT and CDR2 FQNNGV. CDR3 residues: CASSLVRGGVYEQYF. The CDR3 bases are TGTGCCAGCAGCTTAGTACGGGGGGGCGTCTACGAGCAGTACTTC.

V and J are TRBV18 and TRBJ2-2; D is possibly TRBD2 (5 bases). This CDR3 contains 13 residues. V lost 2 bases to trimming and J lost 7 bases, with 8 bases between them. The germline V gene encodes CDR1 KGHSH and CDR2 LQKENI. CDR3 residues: CASSPFEGGELFF. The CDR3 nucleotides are TGTGCCAGCTCACCATTCGAGGGCGGGGAGCTGTTTTTT.